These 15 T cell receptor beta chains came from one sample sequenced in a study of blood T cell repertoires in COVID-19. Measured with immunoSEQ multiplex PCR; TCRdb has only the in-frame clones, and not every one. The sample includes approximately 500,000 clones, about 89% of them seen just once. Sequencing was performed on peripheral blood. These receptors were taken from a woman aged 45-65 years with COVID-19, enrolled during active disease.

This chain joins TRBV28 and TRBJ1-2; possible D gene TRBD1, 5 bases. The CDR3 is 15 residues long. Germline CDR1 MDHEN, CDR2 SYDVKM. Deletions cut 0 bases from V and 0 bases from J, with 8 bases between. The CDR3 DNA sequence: TGTGCCAGCAGTTTATGGACAGATACTAACTATGGCTACACCTTC. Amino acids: CASSLWTDTNYGYTF.

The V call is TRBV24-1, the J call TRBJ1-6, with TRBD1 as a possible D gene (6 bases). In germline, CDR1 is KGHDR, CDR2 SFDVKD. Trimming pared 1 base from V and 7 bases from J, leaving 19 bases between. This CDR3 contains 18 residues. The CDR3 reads CATSDFRGGDRPNSPLHF. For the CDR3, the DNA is TGTGCCACCAGTGATTTTAGAGGAGGAGACAGGCCCAATTCACCCCTCCACTTT.

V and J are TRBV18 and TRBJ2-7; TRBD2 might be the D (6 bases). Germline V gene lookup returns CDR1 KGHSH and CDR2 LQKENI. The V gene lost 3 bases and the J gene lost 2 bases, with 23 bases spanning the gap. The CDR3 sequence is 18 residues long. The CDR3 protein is CASSPFETGRTGTYEQYF. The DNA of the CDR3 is TGTGCCAGCTCACCTTTCGAGACCGGGAGAACTGGAACCTACGAGCAGTACTTC.

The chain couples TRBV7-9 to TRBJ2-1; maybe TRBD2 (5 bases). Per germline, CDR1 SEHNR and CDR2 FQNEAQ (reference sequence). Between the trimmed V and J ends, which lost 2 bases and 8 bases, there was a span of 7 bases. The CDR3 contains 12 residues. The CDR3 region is CASSLMRDEQFF. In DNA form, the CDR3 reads TGTGCCAGCAGCTTAATGAGGGATGAGCAGTTCTTC.

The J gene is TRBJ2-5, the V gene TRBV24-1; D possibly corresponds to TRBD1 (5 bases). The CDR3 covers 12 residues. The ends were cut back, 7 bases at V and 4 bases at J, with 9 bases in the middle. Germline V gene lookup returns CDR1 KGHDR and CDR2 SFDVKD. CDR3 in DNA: TGTGCCACCAGCCAGGGAACAGAGACCCAGTACTTC. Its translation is CATSQGTETQYF.

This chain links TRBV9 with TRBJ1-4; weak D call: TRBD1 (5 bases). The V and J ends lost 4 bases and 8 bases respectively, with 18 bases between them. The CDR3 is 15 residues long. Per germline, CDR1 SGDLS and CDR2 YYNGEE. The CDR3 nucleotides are TGTGCCAGCAGCCCTAATCCGGGGGTCGGAGAAAAACTGTTTTTT. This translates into CASSPNPGVGEKLFF.

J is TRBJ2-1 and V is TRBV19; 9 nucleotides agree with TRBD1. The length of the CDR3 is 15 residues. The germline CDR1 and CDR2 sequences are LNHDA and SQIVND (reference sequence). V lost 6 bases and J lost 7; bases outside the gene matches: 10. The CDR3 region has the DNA TGTGCCAGTAGCCGCTCGGGGGACAGGGTTAATGAGCAGTTCTTC. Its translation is CASSRSGDRVNEQFF.

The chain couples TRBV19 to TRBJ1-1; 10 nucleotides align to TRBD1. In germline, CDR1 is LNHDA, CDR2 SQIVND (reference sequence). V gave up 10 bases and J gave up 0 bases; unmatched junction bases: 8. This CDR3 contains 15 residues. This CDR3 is CATDRGPFLNTEAFF. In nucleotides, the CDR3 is TGTGCCACCGACAGGGGGCCTTTTCTGAACACTGAAGCTTTCTTT. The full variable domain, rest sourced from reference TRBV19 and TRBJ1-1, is DGGITQSPKYLFRKEGQNVTLSCEQNLNHDAMYWYRQDPGQGLRLIYYSQIVNDFQKGDIAEGYSVSREKKESFPLTVTSAQKNPTAFYLCATDRGPFLNTEAFFGQGTRLTVV.

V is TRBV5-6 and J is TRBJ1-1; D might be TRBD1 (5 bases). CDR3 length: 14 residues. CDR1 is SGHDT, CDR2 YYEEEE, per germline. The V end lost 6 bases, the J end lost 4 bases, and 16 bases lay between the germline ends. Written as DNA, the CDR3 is TGTGCCAGCATCCTCGGTGTCAGGGTCACTGAAGCTTTCTTT. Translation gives CASILGVRVTEAFF.

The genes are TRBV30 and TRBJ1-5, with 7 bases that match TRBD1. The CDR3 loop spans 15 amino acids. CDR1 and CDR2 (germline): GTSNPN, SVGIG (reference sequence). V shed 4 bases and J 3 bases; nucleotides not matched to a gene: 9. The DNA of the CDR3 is TGTGCCTGGAATAGGGGGACAGAACTCAATCAGCCCCAGCATTTT. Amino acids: CAWNRGTELNQPQHF.

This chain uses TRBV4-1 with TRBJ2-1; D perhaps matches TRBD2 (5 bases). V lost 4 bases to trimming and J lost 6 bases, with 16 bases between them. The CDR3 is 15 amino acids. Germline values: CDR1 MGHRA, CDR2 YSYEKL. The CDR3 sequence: CASSPPGMGVNEQFF. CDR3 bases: TGCGCCAGCAGCCCACCCGGGATGGGTGTCAATGAGCAGTTCTTC.

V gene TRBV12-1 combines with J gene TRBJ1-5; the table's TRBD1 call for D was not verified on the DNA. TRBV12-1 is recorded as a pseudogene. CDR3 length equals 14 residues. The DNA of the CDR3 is TGTGCCAGCAGCTTTCAGGGCCTCCCGGAGCCCCAGCATTTT. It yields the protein CASSFQGLPEPQHF.

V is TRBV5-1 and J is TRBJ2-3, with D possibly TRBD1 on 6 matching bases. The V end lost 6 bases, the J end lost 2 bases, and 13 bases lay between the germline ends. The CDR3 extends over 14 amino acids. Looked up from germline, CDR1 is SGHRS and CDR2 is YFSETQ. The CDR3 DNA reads TGCGCCAGCACCCTCCAGGGGTACACAGATACGCAGTATTTT. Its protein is CASTLQGYTDTQYF. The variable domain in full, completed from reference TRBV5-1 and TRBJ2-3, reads KAGVTQTPRYLIKTRGQQVTLSCSPISGHRSVSWYQQTPGQGLQFLFEYFSETQRNKGNFPGRFSGRQFSNSRSEMNVSTLELGDSALYLCASTLQGYTDTQYFGPGTRLTVL.

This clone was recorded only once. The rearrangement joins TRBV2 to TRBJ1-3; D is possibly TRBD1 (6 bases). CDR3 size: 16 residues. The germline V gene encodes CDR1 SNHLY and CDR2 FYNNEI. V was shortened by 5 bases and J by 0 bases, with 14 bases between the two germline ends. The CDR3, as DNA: TGTGCCAGCAGTAAGGACAGTAGGGGCTCTGGAAACACCATATATTTT. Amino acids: CASSKDSRGSGNTIYF.

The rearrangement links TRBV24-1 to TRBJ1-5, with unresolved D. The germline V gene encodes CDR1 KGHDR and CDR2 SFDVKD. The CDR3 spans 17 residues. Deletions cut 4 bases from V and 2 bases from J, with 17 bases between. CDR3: CATSEYLRGGGNQPQHF. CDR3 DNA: TGTGCCACCAGTGAGTACCTGAGAGGCGGCGGCAATCAGCCCCAGCATTTT.